This passage covers 30 T cell receptor beta chains from one sample sequenced in a study of T cell responses to AZD1222 COVID-19 vaccine. Clones were read by immunoSEQ multiplex PCR, and TCRdb kept only the in-frame ones, dropping some. The sample consists of 150,000 or so clones, 85% to 95% of them appearing once. Sample: peripheral blood, taken 28 days after the second AZD1222 dose. The receptors come from an adult who received the AZD1222 COVID-19 vaccine.

V gene TRBV27 combines with J gene TRBJ1-4; 7 nucleotides align to TRBD1. This CDR3 comprises 14 residues. CDR1 and CDR2 (germline): MNHEY, SMNVEV (reference sequence). The V and J ends lost 5 bases and 4 bases, in that order; junction bases with no gene match: 4. CDR3 coding DNA: TGTGCCAGCAGTGTTCGGGACAGTAATGAAAAACTGTTTTTT. It translates to CASSVRDSNEKLFF.

This clone has a handful of counts. The chain carries TRBV20-1 and TRBJ1-5; 8 bases fit TRBD1. Germline V lookup: CDR1 DFQATT, CDR2 SNEGSKA (reference sequence). This CDR3 region has 15 residues. V lost 3 bases to trimming and J lost 7 bases; unmatched junction nucleotides: 11. The CDR3: CSASTGGQVRQPQHF. CDR3 sequence (DNA): TGCAGTGCTAGTACTGGGGGACAGGTAAGGCAGCCCCAGCATTTT.

The J gene is TRBJ1-6, the V gene TRBV12-3 or TRBV12-4; tentatively, D is TRBD1 (5 bases). V dropped 8 bases and J dropped 9 bases, with 14 bases sitting between them. The CDR3 spans 13 residues. The CDR3 nucleotides are TGTGCCAGCCGGGGGTCGGCCGGTTCACCCCTCCACTTT. This encodes CASRGSAGSPLHF.

This chain connects TRBV30 to TRBJ1-5, with D hard to call. Trimming left V 3 bases short and J 1 base short, with 7 bases between. The CDR3 runs to 13 residues. Germline V lookup: CDR1 GTSNPN, CDR2 SVGIG (reference sequence). CDR3 DNA sequence: TGTGCCTGGAGCCAGTTAAGCAATCAGCCCCAGCATTTT. Its translation is CAWSQLSNQPQHF.

The chain joins TRBV19 to TRBJ1-2; 12 bases are a match to TRBD1. CDR1 is LNHDA and CDR2 is SQIVND in the germline V gene (reference sequence). Trimming at V came to 4 bases and at J to 7 bases, leaving 7 bases not matched to a gene. The CDR3 extends over 15 amino acids. CDR3 protein: CASSTEGQGASGYTF. The CDR3 nucleotides read TGTGCCAGTAGTACAGAGGGACAGGGGGCGTCTGGCTACACCTTC. The full variable domain, completed using reference TRBV19 and TRBJ1-2, is DGGITQSPKYLFRKEGQNVTLSCEQNLNHDAMYWYRQDPGQGLRLIYYSQIVNDFQKGDIAEGYSVSREKKESFPLTVTSAQKNPTAFYLCASSTEGQGASGYTFGSGTRLTVV.

The rearrangement links TRBV3-1 (or the pseudogene TRBV3-2) to TRBJ2-2; D is possibly TRBD1 (6 bases). The CDR3 totals 15 residues. Germline values: CDR1 LGHDT, CDR2 YNNKEL (reference sequence). Between the trimmed V and J ends, which lost 4 bases and 4 bases, there was a span of 13 bases. The CDR3: CASSPTGTTTGELFF. In nucleotides, the CDR3 is TGTGCCAGCAGCCCAACAGGGACCACCACCGGGGAGCTGTTTTTT.

The chain recombines TRBV5-5 with TRBJ2-5; D is undetermined. The CDR3 is made up of 15 amino acids. The V and J ends lost 0 bases and 3 bases respectively, with 12 bases between them. Germline V gene data show CDR1 as SGHKS and CDR2 as YYEKEE (reference sequence). The CDR3 spells CASSLVDSFEETQYF. CDR3 DNA: TGTGCCAGCAGCTTGGTTGATTCCTTCGAAGAGACCCAGTACTTC.

The chain carries TRBV11-2 and TRBJ2-7, with a possible D match to TRBD2 (5 bases). In germline, CDR1 is SGHAT, CDR2 FQNNGV. CDR3 length: 15 residues. Trimming took off 5 bases at V and 2 bases at J, with 16 bases between the two ends. The CDR3 DNA follows: TGTGCCAGCAGCCATCCCGGACTGGCTGCCTACGAGCAGTACTTC. Translating it yields CASSHPGLAAYEQYF.

V usage is TRBV10-3 and J usage is TRBJ2-7, with 8 nucleotides matching TRBD1. The ends lost 10 bases at V and 6 bases at J; junction bases unmatched: 17. Per the germline V gene, CDR1 is ENHRY and CDR2 is SYGVKD. This CDR3 has 15 amino acids. DNA of the CDR3: TGTGCCACCGCAGGGGACAGGTCGGGGATTGGCGAGCAGTACTTC. Translating it yields CATAGDRSGIGEQYF.

The CDR3 spells CASSLRLRDQRNEQFF. CDR3 nucleotides: TGCGCCAGCAGCTTGAGACTCCGGGACCAACGGAATGAGCAGTTCTTC. J is TRBJ2-1 and V is TRBV5-1; D tentatively reads TRBD1 or TRBD2 (5 bases each). V was pared by 1 base and J by 7 bases, with 18 bases between. The CDR3 sequence is 16 residues long. Germline V CDR1 and CDR2: SGHRS, YFSETQ.

The chain employs TRBV27 and TRBJ2-2; D is unclear. The V gene's germline CDR1 is MNHEY and CDR2 SMNVEV (reference sequence). CDR3 length: 15 amino acids. Trimming took 3 bases from V and 3 from J, leaving 11 bases between them. DNA for the CDR3: TGTGCCAGCAGTTTGGATGTGACTTACACCGGGGAGCTGTTTTTT. Translated: CASSLDVTYTGELFF.

The chain carries TRBV7-9 and TRBJ2-7; D remains ambiguous. Germline CDR1 and CDR2: SEHNR and FQNEAQ (reference sequence). The CDR3 has 13 residues. Between the trimmed V and J ends, which lost 4 bases and 0 bases, there was a span of 7 bases. The CDR3, as DNA: TGTGCCAGCAGCTCATTACGCTCCTACGAGCAGTACTTC. Protein sequence: CASSSLRSYEQYF.

This chain connects TRBV12-3 or TRBV12-4 to TRBJ2-1; no clear D. The CDR3 consists of 13 residues. V lost 2 bases and J lost 2, with 4 bases in between. CDR3 region: CASSLTAYNEQFF. The CDR3 nucleotides are TGTGCCAGCAGTTTAACGGCCTACAATGAGCAGTTCTTC.

V is TRBV6-1 and J is TRBJ2-1, with 10 bases matching TRBD2. Germline V gives CDR1 MNHNS, CDR2 SASEGT. J was trimmed by 7 bases and V by 3 bases; bases with no gene match: 18. The CDR3 covers 19 residues. The DNA of the CDR3 is TGTGCCAGCAGTGACGGTGCCAGCCGTCTAGCGGGAGTTCGGAATGAGCAGTTCTTC. Its protein is CASSDGASRLAGVRNEQFF.

The CDR3 reads CASSLAGGPGEQFF. The CDR3 DNA sequence: TGTGCCAGCAGCTTAGCGGGAGGGCCGGGTGAGCAGTTCTTC. The V and J genes are TRBV11-3 and TRBJ2-1, with 8 bases that match TRBD2. V lost 1 base to trimming and J lost 9 bases; unmatched junction nucleotides: 5. This CDR3 has 14 amino acids. Germline V gene sequence: CDR1 SGHNT, CDR2 YENEEA. The full variable domain, completed using reference TRBV11-3 and TRBJ2-1, is EAGVVQSPRYKIIEKKQPVAFWCNPISGHNTLYWYLQNLGQGPELLIRYENEEAVDDSQLPKDRFSAERLKGVDSTLKIQPAELGDSAVYLCASSLAGGPGEQFFGPGTRLTVL.

The chain carries TRBV10-3 and TRBJ1-1; D is uncertain. This CDR3 is built from 14 residues. The germline V gene has CDR1 ENHRY and CDR2 SYGVKD. V was cut by 4 bases and J by 1 base, with 10 bases left in between. As DNA, the CDR3 is TGTGCCATCAGTGCAGACGTGGGGAACACTGAAGCTTTCTTT. This sequence encodes CAISADVGNTEAFF.

The chain carries TRBV24-1 and TRBJ2-2, with a possible D match to TRBD1 (6 bases). The germline V and J ends were trimmed by 9 bases and 7 bases, with 14 bases remaining between them. The CDR3 has 13 residues. Germline CDR1 and CDR2: KGHDR and SFDVKD. The DNA for the CDR3 is TGTGCCACCGCCTGGACAGCGGTCGGGGAGCTGTTTTTT. Amino acids: CATAWTAVGELFF.

The chain uses TRBV5-1 and TRBJ2-3; the match to TRBD1 covers 10 bases. J lost 6 bases, V lost 5 bases, and 9 bases had no gene match. Germline CDR1 SGHRS, CDR2 YFSETQ. The CDR3 covers 15 residues. The CDR3 DNA sequence: TGCGCCAGCAGACCCGGGACAGGGGTTGTCGATACGCAGTATTTT. This sequence encodes CASRPGTGVVDTQYF.

The chain has TRBV9 and TRBJ2-1; 12 nucleotides match TRBD1. Losses at the gene ends were 3 bases for V and 7 bases for J; bases not matched to a gene: 5. Germline loops: CDR1 SGDLS, CDR2 YYNGEE. The length of the CDR3 is 15 residues. CDR3 DNA: TGTGCCAGCAGCGGGGGACAGGGGGCGAGGAATGAGCAGTTCTTC. It specifies CASSGGQGARNEQFF.

This chain joins TRBV7-9 and TRBJ1-4, with 8 bases lining up with TRBD1. The ends lost 4 bases at V and 8 bases at J; junction bases unmatched: 6. This CDR3 region has 14 residues. In germline, CDR1 is SEHNR, CDR2 FQNEAQ (reference sequence). The CDR3 DNA follows: TGTGCCAGCAGCTACGGACAGGGCGACGAAAAACTGTTTTTT. Its translation is CASSYGQGDEKLFF.

This chain links TRBV20-1 with TRBJ2-3; D is possibly TRBD2 (6 bases). The germline V gene encodes CDR1 DFQATT and CDR2 SNEGSKA (reference sequence). This CDR3 has 16 residues. V gave up 3 bases and J gave up 1 base, with 17 bases separating them. CDR3 nucleotide sequence: TGCAGTGCTAGTTCCGGGGCGGGACGAGGCACAGATACGCAGTATTTT. Translating it yields CSASSGAGRGTDTQYF.

This rearrangement joins TRBV19 to TRBJ2-3; no clear D gene. The V and J ends lost 4 bases and 4 bases respectively, with 15 bases between them. CDR1 is LNHDA and CDR2 is SQIVND in the germline V gene (reference sequence). CDR3 length: 15 amino acids. CDR3 DNA: TGTGCCAGTAGTAAAAAGATCGCCCCCTCAGATACGCAGTATTTT. This translates into CASSKKIAPSDTQYF.

This CDR3 reads CASSPGGAAYEQYF. CDR3 nucleotide sequence: TGTGCCAGCAGCCCTGGGGGGGCGGCGTACGAGCAGTACTTC. The chain couples TRBV28 to TRBJ2-7; TRBD2 might be the D (7 bases). Germline V gene sequence: CDR1 MDHEN, CDR2 SYDVKM. There are 14 residues in the CDR3. The germline V and J ends were trimmed by 6 bases and 4 bases, with 16 bases remaining between them.

The chain carries TRBV27 and TRBJ2-2, with TRBD1 matching 11 bases. V lost 8 bases, J lost 5 bases, and 10 bases stayed unmatched. The CDR3 length is 16 residues. CDR1 is MNHEY and CDR2 is SMNVEV in the germline V gene (reference sequence). CDR3 protein: CASGPGTGGKTGELFF. The CDR3, as DNA: TGTGCCAGCGGACCCGGGACAGGGGGAAAAACCGGGGAGCTGTTTTTT.

For the CDR3, the DNA is TGTGCCTGGATCCTGCCACTTCAAACTGAAGCTTTCTTT. It translates to CAWILPLQTEAFF. The chain recombines TRBV30 with TRBJ1-1; D call uncertain. This CDR3 region has 13 residues. The V end was cut by 4 bases, the J end by 5 bases, with 14 bases between. CDR1 GTSNPN and CDR2 SVGIG come from the germline V gene (reference sequence).

This clone has a single count. In DNA form, the CDR3 reads TGTGCCAGCAGCTTTGGGGGTTCCTACGAGCAGTACTTC. Translated, it gives CASSFGGSYEQYF. The chain employs TRBV7-9 and TRBJ2-7; D tentatively fits TRBD1 or TRBD2 (5 bases each). CDR1 is SEHNR and CDR2 is FQNEAQ in the germline V gene (reference sequence). The CDR3 contains 13 residues. Trimming left V 3 bases short and J 1 base short, with 7 bases between. Drawing the rest from reference TRBV7-9 and TRBJ2-7, the complete variable domain is DTGVSQNPRHKITKRGQNVTFRCDPISEHNRLYWYRQTLGQGPEFLTYFQNEAQLEKSRLLSDRFSAERPKGSFSTLEIQRTEQGDSAMYLCASSFGGSYEQYFGPGTRLTVT.

The V and J genes are TRBV6-4 and TRBJ2-7; no clear D gene. Looked up from germline, CDR1 is MRHNA and CDR2 is SNTAGT. V was shortened by 6 bases and J by 8 bases, with 8 bases between the two germline ends. The length of the CDR3 is 10 residues. CDR3 nucleotide sequence: TGTGCCAGCAGAAGACAAAAGCAGTACTTC. Its protein product is CASRRQKQYF.

The V and J genes are TRBV30 and TRBJ2-3; D is possibly TRBD2 (5 bases). Trimming removed 0 bases at V and 2 bases at J, with 18 bases between. In germline, CDR1 is GTSNPN, CDR2 SVGIG (reference sequence). This CDR3 region has 17 residues. For the CDR3, the DNA is TGTGCCTGGAGTGTAGGGTGGGAGCTTGCGAACACAGATACGCAGTATTTT. Amino acid sequence: CAWSVGWELANTDTQYF.

Only one count was recorded for this clone. This chain uses TRBV7-9 with TRBJ1-2, with D hard to call. Germline-derived CDR1 and CDR2 are SEHNR and FQNEAQ (reference sequence). Deletions cut 5 bases from V and 2 bases from J, with 9 bases between. The CDR3 totals 13 residues. This CDR3 reads CASSPTVNYGYTF. CDR3 in DNA: TGTGCCAGCAGCCCGACGGTGAACTATGGCTACACCTTC.

This chain connects TRBV27 to TRBJ1-2; D ambiguous. The CDR3 loop spans 16 amino acids. Germline loops: CDR1 MNHEY, CDR2 SMNVEV (reference sequence). V lost 5 bases to trimming and J lost 2 bases, with 18 bases between them. The CDR3 DNA follows: TGTGCCAGCAGTCTTCAGGCTGGCGGGTCCAACTATGGCTACACCTTC. Amino acids: CASSLQAGGSNYGYTF.